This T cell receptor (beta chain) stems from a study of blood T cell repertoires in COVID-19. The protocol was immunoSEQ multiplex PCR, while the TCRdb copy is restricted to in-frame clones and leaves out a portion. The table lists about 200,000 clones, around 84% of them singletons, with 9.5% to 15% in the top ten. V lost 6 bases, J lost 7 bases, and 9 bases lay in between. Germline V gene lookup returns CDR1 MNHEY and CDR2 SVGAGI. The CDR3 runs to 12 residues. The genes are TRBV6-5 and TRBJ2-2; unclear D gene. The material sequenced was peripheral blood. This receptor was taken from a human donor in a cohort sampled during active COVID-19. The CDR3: CASRAPIGELFF. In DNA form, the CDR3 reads TGTGCCAGCAGGGCCCCCATCGGGGAGCTGTTTTTT.